A single sample gave rise to the 16 T cell receptor beta chains below, sequenced in a study of CD8 T cells in Susac syndrome. RNA amounts of about 0.5 to 1 ug underwent reverse transcription with random hexamers. Using its own MiXCR run on the immunoSEQ multiplex PCR reads, TCRdb lists one record per CDR3 protein. The sample has more than 150,000 distinct CDR3 sequences, 90% to 95% seen once; the top ten hold more than 0.12%. The specimen was CD4+ T cells from PBMCs. These receptors all come from a human donor in good health.

The chain carries TRBV29-1 and TRBJ2-3; D not resolved. CDR3 length: 14 amino acids. V was cut by 6 bases and J by 1 base, with 14 bases left in between. The germline V gene has CDR1 SQVTM and CDR2 ANQGSEA. For the CDR3, the DNA is TGCAGCGTCACCCTGCCTGGACGCACAGATACGCAGTATTTT. Encoded protein: CSVTLPGRTDTQYF.

V and J are TRBV9 and TRBJ1-1; tentatively, D is TRBD1 (6 bases). CDR3 size: 14 residues. Trimming removed 5 bases from V and 7 bases from J, with 18 bases in between. CDR1 is SGDLS and CDR2 is YYNGEE in the germline V gene. Here the CDR3 reads CASRPMTGAGEAFF. CDR3 DNA sequence: TGTGCCAGCAGACCCATGACGGGGGCCGGTGAAGCTTTCTTT.

The gene calls are TRBV4-2 and TRBJ2-5; D possibly corresponds to TRBD2 (6 bases). Germline values: CDR1 LGHNA, CDR2 YNFKEQ. V was trimmed by 0 bases and J by 5 bases, leaving 10 bases between them. This CDR3 spans 14 amino acids. In DNA, the CDR3 is TGTGCCAGCAGCCAAGATCCGGGGGTGGAGACCCAGTACTTC. The encoded protein is CASSQDPGVETQYF.

The rearrangement uses TRBV5-1 and TRBJ2-1; D gene ambiguous. V lost 4 bases to trimming and J lost 0 bases, with 11 bases between them. Germline V lookup: CDR1 SGHRS, CDR2 YFSETQ. The CDR3 length is 15 residues. This CDR3 is CASSTTGDSYNEQFF. As DNA, the CDR3 is TGCGCCAGCAGCACGACGGGCGACTCCTACAATGAGCAGTTCTTC.

The chain has TRBV12-3 or TRBV12-4 and TRBJ1-4, with D perhaps matching TRBD1 (6 bases). Trimming removed 2 bases at V and 3 bases at J, with 10 bases between. The CDR3 has 15 amino acids. Here the CDR3 DNA reads TGTGCCAGCAGTTTATCAGGGGCTGCTAATGAAAAACTGTTTTTT. Translation: CASSLSGAANEKLFF.

This rearrangement joins TRBV5-4 to TRBJ1-6, with D perhaps TRBD1 (5 bases). Germline CDR1 and CDR2: SGHNT and YYREEE (reference sequence). The CDR3 has 14 amino acids. V was clipped by 1 base and J by 8 bases, with 10 bases between them. DNA of the CDR3: TGTGCCAGCAGCTTGTCCGGGGGTGATTCACCCCTCCACTTT. It translates to CASSLSGGDSPLHF.

The chain uses TRBV4-1 and TRBJ2-3; no firm D call. This CDR3 has 13 amino acids. Trimming cost V 5 bases and J 2 bases, with 8 bases left between them. Germline V gives CDR1 MGHRA, CDR2 YSYEKL. The chain's CDR3 is CASSKTVTDTQYF. As DNA, the CDR3 is TGCGCCAGCAGCAAAACAGTCACAGATACGCAGTATTTT.

The gene calls are TRBV29-1 and TRBJ1-4; TRBD1 matches at 12 bases. The CDR3 contains 13 residues. Germline CDR1 is SQVTM and CDR2 is ANQGSEA. V was clipped by 3 bases and J by 8 bases; unmatched bases: 1. The CDR3 loop is CSVEGQGAEKLFF. Here the CDR3 DNA reads TGCAGCGTTGAGGGACAGGGGGCGGAAAAACTGTTTTTT.

The V gene is TRBV11-2, the J gene TRBJ1-2; a weak D match, TRBD1 (6 bases). The germline V gene has CDR1 SGHAT and CDR2 FQNNGV. The V end lost 3 bases, the J end lost 8 bases, and 10 bases lay between the germline ends. This CDR3 contains 12 residues. Here the CDR3 DNA reads TGTGCCAGCAGCTTCAACAGGGAAGGCTACACCTTC. Translation: CASSFNREGYTF.

J is TRBJ1-2 and V is TRBV3-1; TRBD1 might be the D (6 bases). The germline CDR1 and CDR2 sequences are LGHDT and YNNKEL (reference sequence). Trimming left V 1 base short and J 8 bases short, with 23 bases between. The CDR3 has 17 amino acids. CDR3 residues: CASSQGSRGHSGIGYTF. The CDR3 DNA reads TGTGCCAGCAGCCAAGGAAGCAGGGGCCATTCAGGGATCGGCTACACCTTC.

The rearrangement links TRBV20-1 to TRBJ1-2, with 12 bases that match TRBD1. V lost 2 bases to trimming and J lost 3 bases; unmatched junction nucleotides: 4. CDR1 and CDR2 (germline): DFQATT, SNEGSKA (reference sequence). The CDR3 consists of 15 residues. CDR3 loop: CSARTGTGGYYGYTF. DNA for the CDR3: TGCAGTGCTAGAACCGGGACAGGGGGCTACTATGGCTACACCTTC.

This chain links TRBV20-1 with TRBJ2-3, with 8 positions matching TRBD1. Germline V lookup: CDR1 DFQATT, CDR2 SNEGSKA (reference sequence). The V segment lost 5 bases and the J segment 0 bases; nucleotides outside the gene matches: 7. The CDR3 runs 15 residues. The CDR3, as DNA: TGCAGTGCTCGAAGGGACAGGACTAGCACAGATACGCAGTATTTT. It is translated as CSARRDRTSTDTQYF.

The chain uses TRBV3-1 and TRBJ1-2; 8 nucleotides match TRBD1. This CDR3 spans 15 amino acids. The trim removed 5 bases at V and 5 bases at J, leaving 10 bases unmatched. The germline CDR1 and CDR2 sequences are LGHDT and YNNKEL (reference sequence). Here the CDR3 DNA reads TGTGCCAGCAGCTTCTCCGGGACAGGAGAATATGGCTACACCTTC. Amino acid sequence: CASSFSGTGEYGYTF. The full variable domain, its missing parts supplied by reference TRBV3-1 and TRBJ1-2, is DTAVSQTPKYLVTQMGNDKSIKCEQNLGHDTMYWYKQDSKKFLKIMFSYNNKELIINETVPNRFSPKSPDKAHLNLHINSLELGDSAVYFCASSFSGTGEYGYTFGSGTRLTVV.

The chain recombines TRBV9 with TRBJ1-6; TRBD1 might be the D (5 bases). Germline CDR1 and CDR2: SGDLS and YYNGEE. Trimming took off 4 bases at V and 4 bases at J, with 12 bases between the two ends. The CDR3 spans 15 residues. The CDR3 coding sequence is TGTGCCAGCAGCCAAAGGGGATCTTATAATTCACCCCTCCACTTT. Protein product: CASSQRGSYNSPLHF.

The chain employs TRBV4-3 and TRBJ2-7, with D possibly matching TRBD1 (5 bases). The V and J ends lost 8 bases and 2 bases respectively, with 10 bases between them. Germline CDR1 LGHNA, CDR2 YSLEER. This CDR3 contains 12 residues. The CDR3 loop reads CASLGPPYEQYF. The CDR3 coding sequence is TGCGCCAGCTTGGGGCCCCCCTACGAGCAGTACTTC.

In this sample, this clonotype turned up a few times. The chain couples TRBV9 to TRBJ2-3; D is unclear. CDR1 is SGDLS and CDR2 is YYNGEE in the germline V gene. The germline V and J ends were trimmed by 4 bases and 6 bases, with 9 bases remaining between them. The CDR3 consists of 12 residues. This CDR3 is CASSPRLDTQYF. The CDR3 bases are TGTGCCAGCAGCCCCCGCCTCGATACGCAGTATTTT. The full variable domain, completed using reference TRBV9 and TRBJ2-3, is DSGVTQTPKHLITATGQRVTLRCSPRSGDLSVYWYQQSLDQGLQFLIQYYNGEERAKGNILERFSAQQFPDLHSELNLSSLELGDSALYFCASSPRLDTQYFGPGTRLTVL.